Below, 27 T cell receptor beta chains from the same sample are listed, as sequenced in a study of cytomegalovirus exposure and HLA in healthy donors. Some clones are missing from TCRdb's copy, which holds only in-frame ones; the method was immunoSEQ multiplex PCR. The table has roughly 180,000 clones, around nine tenths seen once. Sequences were obtained from PBMCs. All receptors come from a man aged 30 to 39 in good health and CMV-seropositive.

V is TRBV27 and J is TRBJ1-1; the D gene is possibly TRBD1 (6 bases). V shed 6 bases and J shed 2 bases, with 25 bases lying between them. Germline CDR1 MNHEY, CDR2 SMNVEV (reference sequence). The CDR3 has 18 residues. The CDR3 reads CASRPQTGFEFLNTEAFF. DNA for the CDR3: TGTGCCAGCAGGCCCCAAACAGGGTTTGAGTTCTTAAACACTGAAGCTTTCTTT.

V usage is TRBV13 and J usage is TRBJ1-2; D is unresolved. From germline, CDR1 is PRHDT and CDR2 FYEKMQ (reference sequence). The V end was cut by 5 bases, the J end by 2 bases, with 12 bases between. The CDR3 is 14 residues long. The CDR3 loop is CASSTGSANYGYTF. CDR3 nucleotides: TGTGCCAGCAGCACCGGGTCCGCAAACTATGGCTACACCTTC.

Written as DNA, the CDR3 is TGTGCCAGCAGGACCGACAGGGGGCTAATAGATACGCAGTATTTT. Translated: CASRTDRGLIDTQYF. The chain joins TRBV6-6 to TRBJ2-3, with TRBD1 matching over 10 bases. CDR3 length equals 15 residues. Per germline, CDR1 MNHNY and CDR2 SVGAGI (reference sequence). Trimming cost V 6 bases and J 5 bases; bases outside gene matches: 8.

The gene calls are TRBV7-2 and TRBJ1-4; 7 nucleotides line up with TRBD1. V shed 5 bases and J 8 bases; nucleotides not matched to a gene: 11. The CDR3 sequence is 15 residues long. Germline loops: CDR1 SGHTA, CDR2 FQGNSA. The CDR3 loop reads CASSPYGQVGEKLFF. As DNA, the CDR3 is TGTGCCAGCAGCCCATATGGACAGGTGGGGGAAAAACTGTTTTTT.

The gene calls are TRBV4-1 and TRBJ2-7, with a weak D call TRBD2 (5 bases). V lost 4 bases, J lost 0 bases, and 19 bases lay in between. Germline V gives CDR1 MGHRA, CDR2 YSYEKL. The length of the CDR3 is 17 residues. This CDR3 is CASSRLSGGQTSYEQYF. The CDR3 nucleotides read TGCGCCAGCAGCCGCCTTTCTGGCGGGCAAACCTCCTACGAGCAGTACTTC.

This chain connects TRBV4-1 to TRBJ1-6; D unclear. This CDR3 has 14 residues. Germline V CDR1 and CDR2: MGHRA, YSYEKL. V lost 4 bases and J lost 8, with 12 bases in between. Here the CDR3 reads CASSPQEFYSPLHF. CDR3 sequence (DNA): TGCGCCAGCAGCCCTCAGGAATTTTATTCACCCCTCCACTTT.

The rearrangement joins TRBV7-8 to TRBJ2-5; 8 positions agree with TRBD1. Germline values: CDR1 SGHVS, CDR2 FQNEAQ. The V gene end was trimmed by 6 bases and the J gene end by 5 bases; junction bases not matched to a gene: 11. This CDR3 comprises 15 residues. CDR3 in DNA: TGTGCCAGCAGACCAAAGGGCAGGGGGCTCGAGACCCAGTACTTC. Translated, it gives CASRPKGRGLETQYF.

This clone has only one observation. The V and J genes are TRBV6-5 and TRBJ1-2; D remains ambiguous. V was cut by 10 bases and J by 6 bases, with 21 bases left in between. The length of the CDR3 is 14 residues. CDR1 is MNHEY, CDR2 SVGAGI, per germline. CDR3 DNA sequence: TGTGCCACCCTGGGAACCGGACCGGTGCATGGCTACACCTTC. This encodes CATLGTGPVHGYTF.

As DNA, the CDR3 is TGTGCCAGCAGCTTCCCGAGGGACTACAATGAGCAGTTCTTC. Protein product: CASSFPRDYNEQFF. This sequence joins TRBV7-9 and TRBJ2-1; tentatively, D is TRBD2 (5 bases). Trimming shortened V by 3 bases and J by 3 bases, and 9 bases separated the two germline ends. Germline loops: CDR1 SEHNR, CDR2 FQNEAQ (reference sequence). The CDR3 extends over 14 amino acids. The full variable domain, rest sourced from reference TRBV7-9 and TRBJ2-1, is DTGVSQNPRHKITKRGQNVTFRCDPISEHNRLYWYRQTLGQGPEFLTYFQNEAQLEKSRLLSDRFSAERPKGSFSTLEIQRTEQGDSAMYLCASSFPRDYNEQFFGPGTRLTVL.

CDR3 in amino acids: CASSLAGDGYTF. The CDR3 nucleotides read TGTGCCAGCAGCTTAGCGGGGGATGGCTACACCTTC. This chain links TRBV7-2 with TRBJ1-2; D possibly corresponds to TRBD1 (5 bases). The CDR3 has 12 amino acids. V was clipped by 0 bases and J by 6 bases, with 5 bases between them. Germline V gene sequence: CDR1 SGHTA, CDR2 FQGNSA.

V usage is TRBV4-2 and J usage is TRBJ1-3; D unclear. This CDR3 contains 17 residues. The germline V and J ends were trimmed by 1 base and 4 bases, with 17 bases remaining between them. Germline V CDR1 and CDR2: LGHNA, YNFKEQ. The CDR3 is CASSQGISTWRGNTIYF. The CDR3 DNA reads as TGTGCCAGCAGCCAAGGGATAAGTACTTGGCGCGGAAACACCATATATTTT.

The V gene is TRBV4-1, the J gene TRBJ1-2, with D possibly being TRBD1 (6 bases). From germline, CDR1 is MGHRA and CDR2 YSYEKL. Trimming shortened V by 0 bases and J by 5 bases, and 10 bases separated the two germline ends. This CDR3 contains 14 residues. For the CDR3, the DNA is TGCGCCAGCAGCCAAGAGTACAGGGAATATGGCTACACCTTC. Protein product: CASSQEYREYGYTF.

The J gene is TRBJ2-1, the V gene TRBV5-6; 7 bases align to TRBD2. CDR1 and CDR2 (germline): SGHDT, YYEEEE. V trimming: 3 bases; J trimming: 0 bases; junction bases outside the gene matches: 6. The CDR3 totals 16 residues. CDR3 in DNA: TGTGCCAGCAGCTACCGGACGGGGGGCTCCTACAATGAGCAGTTCTTC. It is translated as CASSYRTGGSYNEQFF.

About this clone: Just one base apart from a much larger clone, this may be a read error. Additional DNA sequences in this sample encode the identical CDR3. The CDR3 here is CASSYAGTEAFF. CDR3 DNA: TGTGCCAGCAGTTACGCTGGCACTGAAGCTTTCTTT. The rearrangement links TRBV6-5 to TRBJ1-1; D is uncertain. V gave up 2 bases and J gave up 4 bases, with 5 bases separating them. Germline V gene data show CDR1 as MNHEY and CDR2 as SVGAGI. The CDR3 is 12 amino acids.

The chain employs TRBV28 and TRBJ2-1; 8 bases map to TRBD2. The junction had 12 bases not matched to a gene; V was cut back by 6 bases and J by 8 bases. The CDR3 is 15 residues long. Germline V gene sequence: CDR1 MDHEN, CDR2 SYDVKM. In DNA, the CDR3 is TGTGCCAGCAGCCTAGGTAGCGGGATCGGCGATGAGCAGTTCTTC. It codes for CASSLGSGIGDEQFF.

This chain uses TRBV19 with TRBJ2-7, with D perhaps given as TRBD1 or TRBD2 (5 bases each). The CDR3 is made up of 15 amino acids. Germline V gene lookup returns CDR1 LNHDA and CDR2 SQIVND (reference sequence). The ends were cut back, 6 bases at V and 2 bases at J, with 17 bases in the middle. CDR3: CASSGTGTETYEQYF. Here the CDR3 DNA reads TGTGCCAGTAGCGGGACGGGGACGGAGACCTACGAGCAGTACTTC.

The V gene is TRBV28, the J gene TRBJ2-2, with 7 bases identical to TRBD2. Trimming removed 4 bases from V and 3 bases from J; junction bases left unmatched: 5. Germline values: CDR1 MDHEN, CDR2 SYDVKM. CDR3 length: 15 residues. CDR3 residues: CASSYLAEDTGELFF. The CDR3 nucleotides are TGTGCCAGCAGTTACCTAGCGGAGGACACCGGGGAGCTGTTTTTT.

The chain uses TRBV9 and TRBJ1-5, with a tentative D call TRBD1 (6 bases). Trimming took off 4 bases at V and 6 bases at J, with 20 bases between the two ends. CDR1 and CDR2 from the germline V gene are SGDLS and YYNGEE. The CDR3 is made up of 16 amino acids. CDR3 nucleotide sequence: TGTGCCAGCAGCTCACTAGTAGGGGGTGCAGGTCAGCCCCAGCATTTT. Translating it yields CASSSLVGGAGQPQHF.

The J gene is TRBJ1-1, the V gene TRBV4-1, with a weak D call TRBD1 (5 bases). V lost 4 bases to trimming and J lost 5 bases, with 23 bases between them. The length of the CDR3 is 17 residues. Germline V CDR1 and CDR2: MGHRA, YSYEKL. In DNA, the CDR3 is TGCGCCAGCAGCCCGTCGAGGGGACCCTACCGGGGGACTGAAGCTTTCTTT. It is translated as CASSPSRGPYRGTEAFF.

V and J are TRBV18 and TRBJ2-7, with 12 bases fitting TRBD2. CDR1 and CDR2 from the germline V gene are KGHSH and LQKENI. There are 16 residues in the CDR3. V trimming: 3 bases; J trimming: 0 bases; junction bases outside the gene matches: 3. As DNA, the CDR3 is TGTGCCAGCTCACCCCCGGGACTAGCGGGCTCCTACGAGCAGTACTTC. Translating it yields CASSPPGLAGSYEQYF.

The J gene is TRBJ1-1, the V gene TRBV14; TRBD1 might be the D (5 bases). The CDR3 sequence is 15 residues long. The germline V and J ends were trimmed by 4 bases and 4 bases, with 16 bases remaining between them. Germline CDR1 and CDR2: SGHDN and FVKESK. CDR3 residues: CASSRQTVKGTEAFF. CDR3 nucleotide sequence: TGTGCCAGCAGCCGCCAGACAGTCAAGGGCACTGAAGCTTTCTTT.

The chain employs TRBV6-1 and TRBJ2-3; D call uncertain. Germline V CDR1 and CDR2: MNHNS, SASEGT. The CDR3 extends over 15 amino acids. V lost 1 base to trimming and J lost 0 bases, with 8 bases between them. The CDR3 protein is CASSEERSSTDTQYF. The DNA of the CDR3 is TGTGCCAGCAGTGAAGAACGGTCTAGCACAGATACGCAGTATTTT.

This chain connects TRBV27 to TRBJ2-1, with 11 bases identical to TRBD1. The V gene end was trimmed by 0 bases and the J gene end by 8 bases; junction bases not matched to a gene: 3. The CDR3 contains 15 residues. The V gene's germline CDR1 is MNHEY and CDR2 SMNVEV (reference sequence). The CDR3 loop reads CASSLSGTGGYEQFF. DNA for the CDR3: TGTGCCAGCAGTTTATCCGGGACAGGGGGTTATGAGCAGTTCTTC.

This rearrangement joins TRBV5-8 to TRBJ1-5; unclear D gene. CDR1 is SGHTS and CDR2 is YDEGEE in the germline V gene. Between the trimmed V and J ends, which lost 4 bases and 0 bases, there was a span of 17 bases. The CDR3 covers 17 residues. This CDR3 reads CASSLRASGTSNQPQHF. Written as DNA, the CDR3 is TGTGCCAGCAGCCTTCGGGCCTCGGGAACTAGCAATCAGCCCCAGCATTTT.

This clone appeared many times. The V and J genes are TRBV4-1 and TRBJ1-4; no clear D. V lost 1 base and J lost 8, with 8 bases in between. The CDR3 covers 13 residues. CDR1 MGHRA and CDR2 YSYEKL come from the germline V gene. The DNA for the CDR3 is TGCGCCAGCAGCCAAGGCCATAGGGAAAAACTGTTTTTT. It specifies CASSQGHREKLFF.

A few counts support this clone. This chain uses TRBV6-5 with TRBJ2-7; the D gene is possibly TRBD1 (8 bases). Germline CDR1 reads MNHEY; CDR2 reads SVGAGI. The CDR3 contains 13 residues. V dropped 0 bases and J dropped 11 bases, with 14 bases sitting between them. CDR3 in amino acids: CASSYSGQAGEYF. In DNA form, the CDR3 reads TGTGCCAGCAGTTACTCGGGACAGGCGGGGGAGTACTTC.

The chain has TRBV9 and TRBJ2-1, with a possible D match to TRBD1 (5 bases). The CDR3 runs to 15 residues. V shed 0 bases and J shed 2 bases, with 9 bases lying between them. The germline CDR1 and CDR2 sequences are SGDLS and YYNGEE. The CDR3 is CASSVDRSTYNEQFF. For the CDR3, the DNA is TGTGCCAGCAGCGTAGACAGGAGCACCTACAATGAGCAGTTCTTC. The full variable domain, its missing parts supplied by reference TRBV9 and TRBJ2-1, is DSGVTQTPKHLITATGQRVTLRCSPRSGDLSVYWYQQSLDQGLQFLIQYYNGEERAKGNILERFSAQQFPDLHSELNLSSLELGDSALYFCASSVDRSTYNEQFFGPGTRLTVL.